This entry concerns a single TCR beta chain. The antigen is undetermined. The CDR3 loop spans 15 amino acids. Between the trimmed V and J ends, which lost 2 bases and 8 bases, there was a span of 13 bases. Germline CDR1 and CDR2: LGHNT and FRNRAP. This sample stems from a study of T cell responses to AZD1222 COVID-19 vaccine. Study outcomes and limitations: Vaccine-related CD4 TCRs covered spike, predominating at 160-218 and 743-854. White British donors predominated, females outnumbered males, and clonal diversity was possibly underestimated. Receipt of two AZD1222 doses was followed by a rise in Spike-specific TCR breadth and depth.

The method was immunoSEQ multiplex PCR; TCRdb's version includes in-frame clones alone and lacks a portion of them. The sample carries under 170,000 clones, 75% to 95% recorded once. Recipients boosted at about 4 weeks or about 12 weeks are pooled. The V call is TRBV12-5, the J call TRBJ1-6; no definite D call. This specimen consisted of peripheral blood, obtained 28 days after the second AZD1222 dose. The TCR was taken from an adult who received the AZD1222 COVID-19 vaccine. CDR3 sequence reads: CASGLNRPADSPLHF. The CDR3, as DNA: TGTGCTAGTGGTTTGAACAGACCGGCGGATTCACCCCTCCACTTT. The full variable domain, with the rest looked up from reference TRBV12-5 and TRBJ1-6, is DARVTQTPRHKVTEMGQEVTMRCQPILGHNTVFWYRQTMMQGLELLAYFRNRAPLDDSGMPKDRFSAEMPDATLATLKIQPSEPRDSAVYFCASGLNRPADSPLHFGNGTRLTVT.